This is a list of T cell receptor beta chains from one sample in a study of blood T cell repertoires in COVID-19. Assay used: immunoSEQ multiplex PCR; TCRdb lists only in-frame clones, some missing. The data contain over 250,000 clones, 80% to 90% of them singletons. The specimen sequenced was PBMCs or T cells enriched from blood (not recorded which). The source is a man in his forties who had recovered from COVID-19. The CDR3 runs from the conserved cysteine through the conserved F or W. A D gene is named only where the DNA matches it firmly. Clone size is given for some rows only: seen once, a few or many times, or a class if the clone is expanded.

>TRBJ2-3|.|TRBD1|TRBV14
CASSQTGGTDTQYF
TGTGCCAGCAGCCAAACAGGGGGCACAGATACGCAGTATTTT
>TRBJ1-6|few|TRBD1|TRBV29-1
CSVGTGGSGSPLHF
TGCAGCGTTGGGACAGGGGGTAGTGGTTCACCCCTCCACTTT
>TRBJ1-5|.|.|TRBV5-4
CASSLDSMQPQHF
TGTGCCAGCAGCTTGGACTCCATGCAGCCCCAGCATTTT
>TRBJ1-5|.|TRBD1|TRBV2
CASSASTGYIQPQHF
TGTGCCAGCAGCGCTTCGACAGGGTATATTCAGCCCCAGCATTTT
>TRBJ1-1|few|.|TRBV28
CASSFLENGLTEALF
TGTGCCAGCAGTTTTCTTGAGAATGGGTTGACTGAAGCTCTCTTT
>TRBJ2-6|.|.|TRBV5-1
CASTGLPTPSGANVLTF
TGCGCCAGCACGGGACTTCCAACCCCCTCTGGGGCCAACGTCCTGACTTTC
>TRBJ2-1|.|TRBD1|TRBV7-9
CASSPQGQSYNEQFF
TGTGCCAGCAGCCCACAGGGGCAATCCTACAATGAGCAGTTCTTC
>TRBJ1-1|.|.|TRBV18
CASSIRTLRDTEAFF
TGTGCCAGCTCGATCCGAACGCTACGGGACACTGAAGCTTTCTTT
>TRBJ2-7|.|TRBD1|TRBV28
CASDKKDRWDEQYF
TGTGCCAGTGATAAGAAGGACAGGTGGGACGAGCAGTACTTC
>TRBJ1-1|once|TRBD1|TRBV28
CASRLKQGAGTEAFF
TGTGCCAGCAGGCTAAAACAGGGGGCGGGTACTGAAGCTTTCTTT
>TRBJ1-6|few|.|TRBV7-9
CASSLFRGNNSPLHF
TGTGCCAGCAGCTTATTCAGGGGTAATAATTCACCCCTCCACTTT
>TRBJ1-4|.|.|TRBV6-6
CASRELGGASEKLFF
TGTGCCAGCAGAGAGCTGGGGGGGGCGAGCGAAAAACTGTTTTTT
>TRBJ1-1|.|.|TRBV6-6
CASSYPTGTEAFF
TGTGCCAGCAGTTACCCCACGGGCACTGAAGCTTTCTTT
>TRBJ1-1|.|.|TRBV10-3
CAITKGAGAPTEAFF
TGTGCCATCACCAAAGGGGCGGGGGCTCCCACTGAAGCTTTCTTT
>TRBJ2-7|.|.|TRBV7-3
CASSLNRGADEQYF
TGTGCCAGCAGCTTAAATCGTGGGGCTGACGAGCAGTACTTC
>TRBJ2-1|.|TRBD2|TRBV25-1
CASSGGGGRYYNEQFF
TGTGCCAGCAGTGGGGGAGGCGGGAGATATTACAATGAGCAGTTCTTC
>TRBJ1-5|.|TRBD1|TRBV3-1/TRBV3-2
CASSQDGGQGISNQPQHF
TGTGCCAGCAGCCAAGACGGCGGACAGGGCATTTCCAATCAGCCCCAGCATTTT
>TRBJ1-5|once|.|TRBV2
CASSDRYSNQPQHF
TGTGCCAGCAGTGACAGATATAGCAATCAGCCCCAGCATTTT
>TRBJ2-5|once|.|TRBV19
CAILLEGRVETQYF
TGTGCCATCCTCCTCGAAGGCCGGGTCGAGACCCAGTACTTC
>TRBJ2-2|once|TRBD1|TRBV5-1
CASSFGDSVPGELFF
TGCGCCAGCAGCTTTGGGGACAGTGTTCCCGGGGAGCTGTTTTTT
>TRBJ2-5|.|.|TRBV15
CATSRNGIERGETQYF
TGTGCCACCAGCAGAAATGGGATAGAGCGAGGGGAGACCCAGTACTTC
>TRBJ1-2|once|.|TRBV28
CASSRYGYTF
TGTGCCAGCAGTCGCTATGGCTACACCTTC
>TRBJ1-4|.|.|TRBV18
CASSQQSIRPQINEKLFF
TGTGCCAGCTCACAACAGAGCATCAGGCCCCAAATTAATGAAAAACTGTTTTTT
>TRBJ1-4|.|TRBD1|TRBV5-6
CASSLYGQAKNEKLFF
TGTGCCAGCAGCCTATACGGACAGGCCAAAAATGAAAAACTGTTTTTT
>TRBJ2-1|.|.|TRBV27
CASSLKGGEQFF
TGTGCCAGCAGTTTAAAAGGGGGTGAGCAGTTCTTC
>TRBJ1-2|.|TRBD1|TRBV6-1
CASSASPGQGIYGYTF
TGTGCCAGCAGTGCATCACCGGGACAGGGTATCTATGGCTACACCTTC
>TRBJ2-1|once|.|TRBV10-3
CAISEYGSSGSYNEQFF
TGTGCCATCAGTGAGTATGGTAGTAGCGGCTCCTACAATGAGCAGTTCTTC
>TRBJ2-7|.|.|TRBV27
CASSLQGGVGSHPYEQYF
TGTGCCAGCAGTTTACAGGGGGGAGTTGGATCTCATCCTTACGAGCAGTACTTC
>TRBJ2-7|.|TRBD2|TRBV7-6
CASSLGTGLVREGEQYF
TGTGCCAGCAGCTTGGGGACGGGGTTGGTGAGGGAGGGAGAGCAGTACTTC